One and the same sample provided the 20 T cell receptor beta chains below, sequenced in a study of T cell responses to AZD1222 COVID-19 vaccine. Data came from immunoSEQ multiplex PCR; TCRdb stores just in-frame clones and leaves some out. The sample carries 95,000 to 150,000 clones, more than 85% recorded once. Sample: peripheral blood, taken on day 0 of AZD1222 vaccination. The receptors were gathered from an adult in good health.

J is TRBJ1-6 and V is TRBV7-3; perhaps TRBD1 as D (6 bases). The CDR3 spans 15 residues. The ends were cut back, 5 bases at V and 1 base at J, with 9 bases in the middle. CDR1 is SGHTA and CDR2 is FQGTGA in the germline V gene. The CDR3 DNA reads TGTGCCAGCAGCAAAACAGGGTCCTATAATTCACCCCTCCACTTT. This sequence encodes CASSKTGSYNSPLHF.

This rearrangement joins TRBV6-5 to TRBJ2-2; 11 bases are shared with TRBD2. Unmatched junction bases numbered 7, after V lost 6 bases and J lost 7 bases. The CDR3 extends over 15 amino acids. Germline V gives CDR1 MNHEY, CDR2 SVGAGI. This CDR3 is CASSQLAGAGGELFF. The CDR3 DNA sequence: TGTGCCAGCAGCCAACTAGCGGGAGCGGGCGGGGAGCTGTTTTTT.

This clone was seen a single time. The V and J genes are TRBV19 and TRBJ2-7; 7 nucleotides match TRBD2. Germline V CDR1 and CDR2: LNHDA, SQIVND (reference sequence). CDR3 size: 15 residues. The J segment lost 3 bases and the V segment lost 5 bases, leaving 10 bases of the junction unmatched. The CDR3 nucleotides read TGTGCCAGTAGTCTGCGACTAGCAACCGGCTACGAGCAGTACTTC. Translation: CASSLRLATGYEQYF.

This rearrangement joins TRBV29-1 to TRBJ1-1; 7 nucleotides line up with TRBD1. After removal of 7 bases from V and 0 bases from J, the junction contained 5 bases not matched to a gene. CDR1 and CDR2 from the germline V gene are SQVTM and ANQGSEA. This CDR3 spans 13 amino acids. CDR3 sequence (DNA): TGCAGCGGACTGGGACAGATGAACACTGAAGCTTTCTTT. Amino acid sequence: CSGLGQMNTEAFF. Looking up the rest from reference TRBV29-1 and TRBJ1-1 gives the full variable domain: SAVISQKPSRDICQRGTSLTIQCQVDSQVTMMFWYRQQPGQSLTLIATANQGSEATYESGFVIDKFPISRPNLTFSTLTVSNMSPEDSSIYLCSGLGQMNTEAFFGQGTRLTVV.

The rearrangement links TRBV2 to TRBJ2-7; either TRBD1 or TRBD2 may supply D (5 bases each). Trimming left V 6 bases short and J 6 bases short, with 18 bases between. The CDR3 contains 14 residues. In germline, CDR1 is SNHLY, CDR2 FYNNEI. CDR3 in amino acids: CASRLPGTLGEQYF. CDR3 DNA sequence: TGTGCCAGCAGGCTTCCCGGGACCTTGGGCGAGCAGTACTTC.

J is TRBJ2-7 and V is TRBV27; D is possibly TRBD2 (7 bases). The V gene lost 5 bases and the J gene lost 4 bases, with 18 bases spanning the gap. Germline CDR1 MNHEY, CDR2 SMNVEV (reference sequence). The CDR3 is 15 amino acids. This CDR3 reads CASSGARGAVYEQYF. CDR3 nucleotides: TGTGCCAGCAGTGGGGCACGGGGGGCGGTTTACGAGCAGTACTTC.

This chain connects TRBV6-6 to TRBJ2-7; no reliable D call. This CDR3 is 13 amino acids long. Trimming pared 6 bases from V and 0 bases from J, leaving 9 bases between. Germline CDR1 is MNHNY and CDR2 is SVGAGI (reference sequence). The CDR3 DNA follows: TGTGCCAGCAGCAGGCGGACCTCCTACGAGCAGTACTTC. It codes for CASSRRTSYEQYF.

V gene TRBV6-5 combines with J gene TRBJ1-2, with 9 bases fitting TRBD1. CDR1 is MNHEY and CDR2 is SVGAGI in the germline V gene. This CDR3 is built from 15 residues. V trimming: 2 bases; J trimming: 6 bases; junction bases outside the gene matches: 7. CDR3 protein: CASSYGTGRFDGYTF. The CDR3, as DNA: TGTGCCAGCAGTTACGGGACAGGGAGGTTCGATGGCTACACCTTC.

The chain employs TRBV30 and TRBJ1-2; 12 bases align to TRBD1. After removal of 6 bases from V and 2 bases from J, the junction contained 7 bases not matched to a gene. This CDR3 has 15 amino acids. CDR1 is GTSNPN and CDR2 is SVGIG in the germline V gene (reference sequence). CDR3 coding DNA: TGTGCCTGCAGGGACAGGGGGCGATGGAACTATGGCTACACCTTC. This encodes CACRDRGRWNYGYTF.

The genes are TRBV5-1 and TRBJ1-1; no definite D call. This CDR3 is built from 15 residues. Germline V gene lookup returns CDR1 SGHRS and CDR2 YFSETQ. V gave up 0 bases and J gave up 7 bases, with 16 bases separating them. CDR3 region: CASSLDSVGEGEAFF. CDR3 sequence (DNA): TGCGCCAGCAGCTTGGACTCTGTCGGGGAGGGTGAAGCTTTCTTT.

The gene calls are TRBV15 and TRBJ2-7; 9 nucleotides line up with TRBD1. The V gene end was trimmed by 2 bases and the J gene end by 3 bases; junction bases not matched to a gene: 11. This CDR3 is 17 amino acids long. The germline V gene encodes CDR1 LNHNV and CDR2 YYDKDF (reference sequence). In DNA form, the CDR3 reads TGTGCCACCAGCAGACCGAAAGACAGGGGGATCCACTACGAGCAGTACTTC. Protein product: CATSRPKDRGIHYEQYF.

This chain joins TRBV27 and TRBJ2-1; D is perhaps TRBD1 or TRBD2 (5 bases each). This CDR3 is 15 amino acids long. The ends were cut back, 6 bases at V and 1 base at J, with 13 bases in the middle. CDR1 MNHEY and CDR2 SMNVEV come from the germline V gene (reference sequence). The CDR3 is CASSRGAGSYNEQFF. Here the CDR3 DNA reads TGTGCCAGCAGCCGAGGGGCTGGATCCTACAATGAGCAGTTCTTC.

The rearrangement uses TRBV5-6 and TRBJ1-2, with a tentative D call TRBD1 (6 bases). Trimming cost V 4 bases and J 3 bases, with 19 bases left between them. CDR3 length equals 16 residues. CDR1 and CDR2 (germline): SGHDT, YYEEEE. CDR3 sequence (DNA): TGTGCCAGCAGCCTTGAGGTCCGGGGGCTGGACTATGGCTACACCTTC. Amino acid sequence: CASSLEVRGLDYGYTF.

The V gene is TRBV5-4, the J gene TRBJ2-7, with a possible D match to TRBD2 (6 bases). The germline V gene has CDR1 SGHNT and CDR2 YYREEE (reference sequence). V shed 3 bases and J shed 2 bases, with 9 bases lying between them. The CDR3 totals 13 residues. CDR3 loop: CASSSGLPYEQYF. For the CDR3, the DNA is TGTGCCAGCAGCTCGGGACTTCCCTACGAGCAGTACTTC.

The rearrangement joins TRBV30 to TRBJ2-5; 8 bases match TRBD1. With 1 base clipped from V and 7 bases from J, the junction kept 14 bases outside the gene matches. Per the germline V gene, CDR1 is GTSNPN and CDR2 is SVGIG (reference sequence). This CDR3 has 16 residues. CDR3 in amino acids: CAWSEGGRGREGTQYF. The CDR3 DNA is TGTGCCTGGAGTGAGGGCGGCAGGGGGCGCGAGGGGACCCAGTACTTC.

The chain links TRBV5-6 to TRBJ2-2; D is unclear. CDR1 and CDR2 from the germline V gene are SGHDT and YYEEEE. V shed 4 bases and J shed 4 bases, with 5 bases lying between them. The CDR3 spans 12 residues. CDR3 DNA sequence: TGTGCCAGCAGCCGCAGCACCGGGGAGCTGTTTTTT. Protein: CASSRSTGELFF.

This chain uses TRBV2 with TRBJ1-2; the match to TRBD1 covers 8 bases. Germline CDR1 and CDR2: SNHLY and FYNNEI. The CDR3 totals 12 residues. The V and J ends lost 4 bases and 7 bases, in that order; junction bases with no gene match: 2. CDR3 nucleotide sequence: TGTGCCAGCAGTGGGGACAGGTTTGGCTACACCTTC. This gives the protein CASSGDRFGYTF.

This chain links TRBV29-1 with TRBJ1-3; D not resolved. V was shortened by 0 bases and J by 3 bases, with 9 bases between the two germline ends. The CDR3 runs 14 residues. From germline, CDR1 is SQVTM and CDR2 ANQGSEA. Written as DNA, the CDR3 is TGCAGCGTTGAAGACGAGGACCTTGGAAACACCATATATTTT. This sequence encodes CSVEDEDLGNTIYF.

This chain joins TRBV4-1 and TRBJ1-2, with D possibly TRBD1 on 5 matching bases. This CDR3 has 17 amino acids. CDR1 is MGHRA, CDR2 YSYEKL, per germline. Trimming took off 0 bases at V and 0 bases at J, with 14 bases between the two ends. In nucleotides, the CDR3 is TGCGCCAGCAGCCAAGACGCGGGACGGCAAGCTAACTATGGCTACACCTTC. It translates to CASSQDAGRQANYGYTF.

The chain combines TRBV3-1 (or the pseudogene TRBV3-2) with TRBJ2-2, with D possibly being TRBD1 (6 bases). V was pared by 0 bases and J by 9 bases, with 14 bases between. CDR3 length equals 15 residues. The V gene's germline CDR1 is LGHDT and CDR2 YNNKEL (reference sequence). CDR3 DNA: TGTGCCAGCAGCCAAGACCTAGGGGGTGGCAGGGAGCTGTTTTTT. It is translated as CASSQDLGGGRELFF.